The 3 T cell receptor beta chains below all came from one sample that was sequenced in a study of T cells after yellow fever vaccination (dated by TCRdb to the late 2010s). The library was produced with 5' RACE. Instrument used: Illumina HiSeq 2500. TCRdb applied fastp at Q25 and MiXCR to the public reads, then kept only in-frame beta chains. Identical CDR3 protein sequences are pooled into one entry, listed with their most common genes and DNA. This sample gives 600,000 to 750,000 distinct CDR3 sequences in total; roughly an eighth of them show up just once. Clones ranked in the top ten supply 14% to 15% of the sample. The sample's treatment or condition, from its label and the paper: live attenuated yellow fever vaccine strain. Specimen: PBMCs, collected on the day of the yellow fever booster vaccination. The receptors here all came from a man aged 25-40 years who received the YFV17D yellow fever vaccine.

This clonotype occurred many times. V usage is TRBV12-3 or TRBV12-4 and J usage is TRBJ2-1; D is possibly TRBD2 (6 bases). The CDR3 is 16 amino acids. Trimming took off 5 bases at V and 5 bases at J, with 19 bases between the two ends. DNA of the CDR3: TGTGCCAGCAGTATCTTAAAGGGACTGGGTAACAATGAGCAGTTCTTC. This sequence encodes CASSILKGLGNNEQFF.

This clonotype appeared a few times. The CDR3 here is CASIGGAEGGELFF. The CDR3 nucleotides read TGTGCCAGTATCGGCGGGGCAGAGGGCGGGGAGCTGTTTTTT. The chain has TRBV19 and TRBJ2-2; weak D call: TRBD2 (6 bases). Per germline, CDR1 LNHDA and CDR2 SQIVND (reference sequence). Trimming pared 7 bases from V and 7 bases from J, leaving 16 bases between. CDR3 size: 14 residues.

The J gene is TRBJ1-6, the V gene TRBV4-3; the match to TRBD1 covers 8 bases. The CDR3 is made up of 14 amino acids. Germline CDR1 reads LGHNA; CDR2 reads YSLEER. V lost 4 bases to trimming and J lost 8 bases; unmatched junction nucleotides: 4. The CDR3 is CASSRTGGDSPLHF. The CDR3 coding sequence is TGCGCCAGCAGCCGAACAGGGGGAGATTCACCCCTCCACTTT.